Given below is one T cell receptor (beta chain) in context. V gave up 0 bases and J gave up 4 bases, with 8 bases separating them. Germline V CDR1 and CDR2: SGHNT, YYREEE (reference sequence). The CDR3 length is 15 residues. Repertoires were generated with immunoSEQ multiplex PCR, while TCRdb's copy carries only in-frame clones and drops some. The repertoire holds some 280,000 clones, with 70% to 90% as singletons. The sample is drawn from a study of blood T cell repertoires in COVID-19. This clonotype was sampled from a woman in her sixties or seventies with acute or convalescent COVID-19. V usage is TRBV5-4 and J usage is TRBJ2-6; unclear D gene. The specimen was peripheral blood. The DNA of the CDR3 is TGTGCCAGCAGCTTGGCGCAGGCCGGGGCCAACGTCCTGACTTTC. As protein: CASSLAQAGANVLTF. Looking up the rest from reference TRBV5-4 and TRBJ2-6 gives the full variable domain: ETGVTQSPTHLIKTRGQQVTLRCSSQSGHNTVSWYQQALGQGPQFIFQYYREEENGRGNFPPRFSGLQFPNYSSELNVNALELDDSALYLCASSLAQAGANVLTFGAGSRLTVL.